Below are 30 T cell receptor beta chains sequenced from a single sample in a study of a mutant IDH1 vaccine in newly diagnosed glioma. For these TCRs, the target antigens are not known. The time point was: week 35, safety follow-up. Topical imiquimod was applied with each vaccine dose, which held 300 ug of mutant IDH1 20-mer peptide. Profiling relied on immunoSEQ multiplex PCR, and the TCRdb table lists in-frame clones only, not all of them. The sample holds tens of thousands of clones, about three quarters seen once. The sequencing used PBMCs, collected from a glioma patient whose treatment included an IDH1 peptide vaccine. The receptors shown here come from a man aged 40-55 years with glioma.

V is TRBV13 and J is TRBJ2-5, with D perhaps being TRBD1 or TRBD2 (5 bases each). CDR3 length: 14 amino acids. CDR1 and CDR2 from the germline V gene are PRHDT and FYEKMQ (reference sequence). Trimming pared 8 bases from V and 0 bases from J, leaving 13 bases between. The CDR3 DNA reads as TGTGCCAGCGTTCCCCGGGACCACCAAGAGACCCAGTACTTC. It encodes CASVPRDHQETQYF.

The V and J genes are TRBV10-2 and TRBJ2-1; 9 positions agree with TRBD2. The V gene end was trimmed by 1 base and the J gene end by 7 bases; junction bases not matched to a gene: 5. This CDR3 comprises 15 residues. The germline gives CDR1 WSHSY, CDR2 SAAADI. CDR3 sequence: CASSEYPSGKNEQFF. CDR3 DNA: TGCGCCAGCAGTGAGTACCCTAGCGGGAAGAATGAGCAGTTCTTC.

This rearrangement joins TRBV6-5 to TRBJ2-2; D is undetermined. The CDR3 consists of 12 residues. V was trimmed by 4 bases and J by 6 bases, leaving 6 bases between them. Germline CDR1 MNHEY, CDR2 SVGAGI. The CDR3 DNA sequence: TGTGCCAGCAGTTTGCACTCCGGGGAGCTGTTTTTT. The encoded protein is CASSLHSGELFF.

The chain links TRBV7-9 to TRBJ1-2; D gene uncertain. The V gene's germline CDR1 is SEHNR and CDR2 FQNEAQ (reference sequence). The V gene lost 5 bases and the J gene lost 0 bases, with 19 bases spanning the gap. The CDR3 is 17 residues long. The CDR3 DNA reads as TGTGCCAGCAGCCCCCCTGGGGATAGCTTAGCTAACTATGGCTACACCTTC. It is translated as CASSPPGDSLANYGYTF.

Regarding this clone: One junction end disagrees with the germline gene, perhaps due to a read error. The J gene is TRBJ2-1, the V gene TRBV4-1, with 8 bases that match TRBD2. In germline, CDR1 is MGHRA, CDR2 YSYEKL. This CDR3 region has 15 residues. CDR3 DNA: TGCGCCAGCAGCGAAGACCCTAGCGGGTACAATGAGCAGTTCTTC. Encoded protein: CASSEDPSGYNEQFF.

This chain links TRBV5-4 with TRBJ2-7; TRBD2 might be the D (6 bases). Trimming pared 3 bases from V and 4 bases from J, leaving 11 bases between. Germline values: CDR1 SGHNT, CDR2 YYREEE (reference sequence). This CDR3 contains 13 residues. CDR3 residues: CASSSGGGYEQYF. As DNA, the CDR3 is TGTGCCAGCAGCTCGGGTGGGGGGTACGAGCAGTACTTC. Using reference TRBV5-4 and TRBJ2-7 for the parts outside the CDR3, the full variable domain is ETGVTQSPTHLIKTRGQQVTLRCSSQSGHNTVSWYQQALGQGPQFIFQYYREEENGRGNFPPRFSGLQFPNYSSELNVNALELDDSALYLCASSSGGGYEQYFGPGTRLTVT.

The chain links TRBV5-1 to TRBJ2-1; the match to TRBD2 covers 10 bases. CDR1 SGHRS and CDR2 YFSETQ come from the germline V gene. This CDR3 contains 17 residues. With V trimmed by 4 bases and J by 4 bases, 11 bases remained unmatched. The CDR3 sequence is CASSASGAGGPYNEQFF. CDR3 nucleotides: TGCGCCAGCAGCGCATCAGGAGCGGGAGGGCCGTACAATGAGCAGTTCTTC.

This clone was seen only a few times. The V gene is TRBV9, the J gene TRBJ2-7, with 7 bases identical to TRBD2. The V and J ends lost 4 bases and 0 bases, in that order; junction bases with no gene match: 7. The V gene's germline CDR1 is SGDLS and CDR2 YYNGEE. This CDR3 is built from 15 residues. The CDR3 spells CASSLGGEGSYEQYV. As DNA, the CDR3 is TGTGCCAGCAGCTTAGGCGGGGAGGGCTCCTACGAGCAGTACGTC.

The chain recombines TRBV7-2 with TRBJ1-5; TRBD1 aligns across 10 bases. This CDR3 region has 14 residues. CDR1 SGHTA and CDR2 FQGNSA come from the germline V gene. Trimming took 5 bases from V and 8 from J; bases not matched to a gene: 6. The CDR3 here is CASSPRQGAEPQHF. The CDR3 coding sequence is TGTGCCAGCAGCCCTCGACAGGGGGCTGAGCCCCAGCATTTT.

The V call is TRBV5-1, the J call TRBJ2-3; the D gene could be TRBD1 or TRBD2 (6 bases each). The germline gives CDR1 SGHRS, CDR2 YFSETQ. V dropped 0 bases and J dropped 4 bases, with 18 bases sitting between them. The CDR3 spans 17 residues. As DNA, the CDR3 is TGCGCCAGCAGCTTGGTAGGGGGGCACACCACCCCAGATACGCAGTATTTT. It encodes CASSLVGGHTTPDTQYF.

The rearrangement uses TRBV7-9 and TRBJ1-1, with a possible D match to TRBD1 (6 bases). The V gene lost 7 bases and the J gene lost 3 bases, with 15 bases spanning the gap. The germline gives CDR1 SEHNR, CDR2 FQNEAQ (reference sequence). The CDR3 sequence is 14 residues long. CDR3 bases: TGTGCCAGCAAGGGGGAGGTTTTGTACACTGAAGCTTTCTTT. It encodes CASKGEVLYTEAFF. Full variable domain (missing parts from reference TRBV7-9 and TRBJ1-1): DTGVSQNPRHKITKRGQNVTFRCDPISEHNRLYWYRQTLGQGPEFLTYFQNEAQLEKSRLLSDRFSAERPKGSFSTLEIQRTEQGDSAMYLCASKGEVLYTEAFFGQGTRLTVV.

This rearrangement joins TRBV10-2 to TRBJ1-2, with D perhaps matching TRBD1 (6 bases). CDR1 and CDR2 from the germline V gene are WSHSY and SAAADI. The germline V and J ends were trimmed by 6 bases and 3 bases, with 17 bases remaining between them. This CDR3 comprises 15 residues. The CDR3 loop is CASRTTAGADYGYTF. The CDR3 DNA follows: TGCGCCAGCAGGACCACTGCAGGGGCTGACTATGGCTACACCTTC.

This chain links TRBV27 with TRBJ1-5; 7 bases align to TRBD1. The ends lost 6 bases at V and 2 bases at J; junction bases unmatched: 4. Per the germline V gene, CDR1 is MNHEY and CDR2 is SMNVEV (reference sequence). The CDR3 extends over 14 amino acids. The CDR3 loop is CASRGTEGNQPQHF. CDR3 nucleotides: TGTGCCAGCAGAGGGACAGAAGGCAATCAGCCCCAGCATTTT.

The CDR3 reads CAISESVMVLGDNEQFF. CDR3 coding DNA: TGTGCCATCAGTGAGTCAGTGATGGTCTTAGGGGACAATGAGCAGTTCTTC. The V gene is TRBV10-3, the J gene TRBJ2-1; possible D gene TRBD1, 5 bases. Trimming cost V 0 bases and J 5 bases, with 17 bases left between them. The CDR3 length is 17 residues. Per germline, CDR1 ENHRY and CDR2 SYGVKD.

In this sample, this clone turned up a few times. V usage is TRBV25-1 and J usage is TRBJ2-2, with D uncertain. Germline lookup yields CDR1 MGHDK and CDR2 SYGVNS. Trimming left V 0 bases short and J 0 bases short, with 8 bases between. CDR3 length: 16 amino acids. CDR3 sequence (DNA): TGTGCCAGCAGTGAATACGAATACACGAACACCGGGGAGCTGTTTTTT. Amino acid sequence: CASSEYEYTNTGELFF.

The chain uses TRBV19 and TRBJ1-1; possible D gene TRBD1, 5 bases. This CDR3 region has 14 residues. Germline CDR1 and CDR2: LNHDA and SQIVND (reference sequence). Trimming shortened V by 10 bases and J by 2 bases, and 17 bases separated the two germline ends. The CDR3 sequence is CATTTGGINTEAFF. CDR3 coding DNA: TGTGCCACTACGACGGGGGGGATTAACACTGAAGCTTTCTTT.

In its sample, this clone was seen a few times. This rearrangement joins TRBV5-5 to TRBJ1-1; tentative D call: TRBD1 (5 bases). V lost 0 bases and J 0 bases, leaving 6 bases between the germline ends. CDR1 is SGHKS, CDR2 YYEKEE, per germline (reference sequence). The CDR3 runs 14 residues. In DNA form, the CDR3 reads TGTGCCAGCAGCTTGGCCAGGGTGAACACTGAAGCTTTCTTT. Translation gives CASSLARVNTEAFF.

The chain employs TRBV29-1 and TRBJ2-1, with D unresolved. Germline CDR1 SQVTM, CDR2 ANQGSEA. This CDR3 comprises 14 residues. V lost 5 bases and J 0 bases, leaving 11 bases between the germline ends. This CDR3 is CSVPEDSSYNEQFF. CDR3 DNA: TGCAGCGTTCCCGAGGATAGCTCCTACAATGAGCAGTTCTTC.

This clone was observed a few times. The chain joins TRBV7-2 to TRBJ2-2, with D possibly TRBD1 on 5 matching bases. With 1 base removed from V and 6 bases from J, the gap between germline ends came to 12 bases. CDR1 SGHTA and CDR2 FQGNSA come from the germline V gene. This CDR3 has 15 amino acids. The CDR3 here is CASSLVGRVSGELFF. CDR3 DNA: TGTGCCAGCAGCTTAGTAGGCAGGGTTTCCGGGGAGCTGTTTTTT. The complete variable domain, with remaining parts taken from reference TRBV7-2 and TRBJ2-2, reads GAGVSQSPSNKVTEKGKDVELRCDPISGHTALYWYRQSLGQGLEFLIYFQGNSAPDKSGLPSDRFSAERTGGSVSTLTIQRTQQEDSAVYLCASSLVGRVSGELFFGEGSRLTVL.

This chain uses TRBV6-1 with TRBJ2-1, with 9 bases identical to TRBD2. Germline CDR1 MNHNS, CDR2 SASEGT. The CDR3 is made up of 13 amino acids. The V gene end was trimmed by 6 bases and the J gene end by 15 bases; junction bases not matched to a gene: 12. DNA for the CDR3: TGTGCCAGCAGAAGACTAGCGGCATTCTCTCGGTTCTTC. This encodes CASRRLAAFSRFF.

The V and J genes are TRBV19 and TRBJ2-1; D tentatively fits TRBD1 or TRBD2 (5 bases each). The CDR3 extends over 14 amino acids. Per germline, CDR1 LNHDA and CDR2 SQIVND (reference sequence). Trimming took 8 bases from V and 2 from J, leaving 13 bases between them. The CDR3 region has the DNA TGTGCCAGTGAGGCCGGGACCCCCTACAATGAGCAGTTCTTC. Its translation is CASEAGTPYNEQFF.

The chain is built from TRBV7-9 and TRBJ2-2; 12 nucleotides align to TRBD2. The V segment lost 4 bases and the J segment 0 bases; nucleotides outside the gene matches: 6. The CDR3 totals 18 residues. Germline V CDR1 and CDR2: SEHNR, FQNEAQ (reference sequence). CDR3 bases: TGTGCCAGCAGCTCCCTGACTAGCGGGAGCCCGAACACCGGGGAGCTGTTTTTT. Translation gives CASSSLTSGSPNTGELFF.

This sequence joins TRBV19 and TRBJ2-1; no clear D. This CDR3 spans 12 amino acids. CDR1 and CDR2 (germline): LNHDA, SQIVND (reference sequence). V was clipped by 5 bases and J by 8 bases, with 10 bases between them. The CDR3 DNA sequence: TGTGCCAGTAGTGCCGGTACCCATGAGCAGTTCTTC. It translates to CASSAGTHEQFF.

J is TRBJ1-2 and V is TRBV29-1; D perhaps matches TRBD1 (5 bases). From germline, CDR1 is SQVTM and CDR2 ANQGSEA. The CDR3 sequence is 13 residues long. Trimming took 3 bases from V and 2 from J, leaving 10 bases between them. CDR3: CSVDEKGNYGYTF. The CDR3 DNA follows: TGCAGCGTTGATGAGAAGGGGAACTATGGCTACACCTTC.

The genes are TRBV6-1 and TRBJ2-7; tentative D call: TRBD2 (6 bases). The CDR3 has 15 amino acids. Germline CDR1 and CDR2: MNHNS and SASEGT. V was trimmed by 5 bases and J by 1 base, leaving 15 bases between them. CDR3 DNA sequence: TGTGCCAGCAGTATTTCCGGGACTTCGTCCTACGAGCAGTACGTC. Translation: CASSISGTSSYEQYV.

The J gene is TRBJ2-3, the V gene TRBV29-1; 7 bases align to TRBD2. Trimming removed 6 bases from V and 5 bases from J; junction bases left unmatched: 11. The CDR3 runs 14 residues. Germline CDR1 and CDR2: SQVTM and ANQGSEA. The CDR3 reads CSVRLAVFGDTQYF. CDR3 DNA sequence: TGCAGCGTGCGACTAGCCGTTTTTGGAGATACGCAGTATTTT.

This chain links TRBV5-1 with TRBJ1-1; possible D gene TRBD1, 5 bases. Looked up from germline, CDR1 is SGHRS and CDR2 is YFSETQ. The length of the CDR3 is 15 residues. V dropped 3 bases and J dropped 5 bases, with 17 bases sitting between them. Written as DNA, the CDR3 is TGCGCCAGCAGCTCGATCTCCAGGGAGAGGACTGAAGCTTTCTTT. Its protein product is CASSSISRERTEAFF.

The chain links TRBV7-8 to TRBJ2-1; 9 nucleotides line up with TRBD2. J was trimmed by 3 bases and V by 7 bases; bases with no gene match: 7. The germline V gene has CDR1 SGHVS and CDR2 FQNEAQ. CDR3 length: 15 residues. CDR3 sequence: CASITLSGSYNEQFF. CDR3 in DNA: TGTGCCAGCATCACACTTAGCGGGAGCTACAATGAGCAGTTCTTC.

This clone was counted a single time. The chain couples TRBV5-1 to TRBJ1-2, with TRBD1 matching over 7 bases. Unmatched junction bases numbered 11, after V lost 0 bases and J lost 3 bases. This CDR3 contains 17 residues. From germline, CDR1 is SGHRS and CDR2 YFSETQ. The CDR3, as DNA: TGCGCCAGCAGCTTGGCCTATCTTAAGGGGGCCGACTATGGCTACACCTTC. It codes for CASSLAYLKGADYGYTF.

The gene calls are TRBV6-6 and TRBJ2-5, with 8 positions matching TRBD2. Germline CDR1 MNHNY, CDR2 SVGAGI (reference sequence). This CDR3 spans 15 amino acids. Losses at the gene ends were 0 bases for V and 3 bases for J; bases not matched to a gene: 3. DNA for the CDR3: TGTGCCAGCAGTTACTCGGGACTAGGAAAAGAGACCCAGTACTTC. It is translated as CASSYSGLGKETQYF.